The clone carrying this T cell receptor (beta chain) has a count of ten or more. Antigen unknown. The data originate from a study of identical twins. Study-wide points: Cord blood beta clonotypes present at high abundance carried fewer insertions; no such pattern appeared in memory repertoires.

Germline CDR1 reads SGHRS; CDR2 reads YFSETQ. CDR3 length: 12 residues. Trimming removed 1 base at V and 5 bases at J, with 3 bases between. A universal primer binding site was introduced by template switching. The final cDNA contained unique molecular identifiers. Each CDR3 protein gets one entry after TCRdb re-called the 5' RACE reads with MiXCR. This table has hundreds of thousands of distinct CDR3 sequences, around 6.6% appearing once. These data are also associated with another study on yellow fever vaccine responses in identical twins. That study adds: Reportedly, twins' vaccine T cell responses looked partly convergent and partly personalized.

The chain couples TRBV5-1 to TRBJ1-4; D gene unclear. The specimen sequenced was memory (CD45RO+) T cells sorted from blood. The TCR comes from a woman in her late teens or twenties in good health. This chain's CDR3 is CASSLQNEKLFF. The CDR3 DNA is TGCGCCAGCAGCTTGCAGAATGAAAAACTGTTTTTT.